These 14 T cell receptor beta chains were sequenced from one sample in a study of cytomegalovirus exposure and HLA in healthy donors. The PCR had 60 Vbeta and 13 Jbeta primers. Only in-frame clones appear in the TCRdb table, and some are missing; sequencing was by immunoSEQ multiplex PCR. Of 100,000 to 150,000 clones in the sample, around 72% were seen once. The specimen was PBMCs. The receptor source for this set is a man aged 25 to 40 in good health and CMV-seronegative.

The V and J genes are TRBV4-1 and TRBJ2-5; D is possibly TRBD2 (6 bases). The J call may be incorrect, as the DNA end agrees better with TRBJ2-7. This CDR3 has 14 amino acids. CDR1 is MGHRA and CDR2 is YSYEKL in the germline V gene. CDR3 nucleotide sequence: TGCGCCAGCAGCCAAGTACTTGGAGGGTACGAGCAGTACTTC. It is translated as CASSQVLGGYEQYF.

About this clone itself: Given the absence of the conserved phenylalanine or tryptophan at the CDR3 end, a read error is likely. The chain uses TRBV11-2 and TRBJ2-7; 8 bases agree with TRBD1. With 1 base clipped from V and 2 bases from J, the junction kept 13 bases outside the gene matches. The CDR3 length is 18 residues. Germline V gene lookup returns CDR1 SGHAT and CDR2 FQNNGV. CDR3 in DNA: TGTGCCAGCAGCTTAGGACCGGTCCAGGGGGCGAGTACCTACGAGCAGTACCTC. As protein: CASSLGPVQGASTYEQYL.

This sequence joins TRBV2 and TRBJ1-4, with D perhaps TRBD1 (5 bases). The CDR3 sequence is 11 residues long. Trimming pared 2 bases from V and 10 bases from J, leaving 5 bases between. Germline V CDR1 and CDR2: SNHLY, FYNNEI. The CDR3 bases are TGTGCCAGCAGTGAAAGGGGAAAACTGTTTTTT. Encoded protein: CASSERGKLFF.

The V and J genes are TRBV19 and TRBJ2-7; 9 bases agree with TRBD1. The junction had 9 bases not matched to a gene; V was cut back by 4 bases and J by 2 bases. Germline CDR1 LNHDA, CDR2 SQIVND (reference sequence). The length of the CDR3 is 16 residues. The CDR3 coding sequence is TGTGCCAGTAGTAAAACCGGGACAGGGCTCCCCTACGAGCAGTACTTC. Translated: CASSKTGTGLPYEQYF.

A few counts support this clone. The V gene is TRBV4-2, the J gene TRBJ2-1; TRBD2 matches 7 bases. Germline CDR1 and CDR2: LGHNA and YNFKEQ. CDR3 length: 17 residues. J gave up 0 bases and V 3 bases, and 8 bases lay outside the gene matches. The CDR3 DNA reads TGTGCCAGCAGCCAGGAACCAGCGGGGAGCTCCTACAATGAGCAGTTCTTC. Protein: CASSQEPAGSSYNEQFF.

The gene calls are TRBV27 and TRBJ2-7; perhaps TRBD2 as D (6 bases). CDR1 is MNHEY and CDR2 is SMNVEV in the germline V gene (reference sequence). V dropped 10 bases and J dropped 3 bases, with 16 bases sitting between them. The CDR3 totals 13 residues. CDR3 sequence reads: CATQGRGSYEQYF. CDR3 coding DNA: TGTGCCACCCAAGGGCGGGGAAGCTACGAGCAGTACTTC.

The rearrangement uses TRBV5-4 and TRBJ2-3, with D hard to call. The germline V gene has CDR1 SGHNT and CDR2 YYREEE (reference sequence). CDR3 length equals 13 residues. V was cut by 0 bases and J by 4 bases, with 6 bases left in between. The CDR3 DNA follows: TGTGCCAGCAGCTTGGCCGAGGCAGATACGCAGTATTTT. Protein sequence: CASSLAEADTQYF.

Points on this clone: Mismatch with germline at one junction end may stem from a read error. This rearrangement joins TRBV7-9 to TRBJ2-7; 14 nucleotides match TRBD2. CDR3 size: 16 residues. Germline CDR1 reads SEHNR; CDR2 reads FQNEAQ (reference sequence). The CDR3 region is CASSNPGLAGAYGQYF. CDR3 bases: TGTGCCAGCAGCAATCCGGGACTAGCGGGGGCCTACGGGCAGTACTTC.

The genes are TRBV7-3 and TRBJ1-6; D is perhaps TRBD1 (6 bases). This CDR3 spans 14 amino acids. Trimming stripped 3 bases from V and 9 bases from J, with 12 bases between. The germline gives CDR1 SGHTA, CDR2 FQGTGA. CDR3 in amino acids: CASSLLGGSSPLHF. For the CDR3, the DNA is TGTGCCAGCAGCTTGTTAGGGGGAAGTTCACCCCTCCACTTT.

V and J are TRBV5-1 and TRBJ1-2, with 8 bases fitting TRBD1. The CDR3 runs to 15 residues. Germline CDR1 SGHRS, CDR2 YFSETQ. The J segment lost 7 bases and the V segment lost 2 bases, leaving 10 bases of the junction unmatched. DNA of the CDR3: TGCGCCAGCAGCTTAGGGACAGGCGTGGCTTCTGGCTACACCTTC. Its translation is CASSLGTGVASGYTF.

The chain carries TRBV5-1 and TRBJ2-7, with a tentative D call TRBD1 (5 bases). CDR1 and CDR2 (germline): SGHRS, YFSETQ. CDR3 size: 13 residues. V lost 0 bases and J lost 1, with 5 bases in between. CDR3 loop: CASSLGQSYEQYF. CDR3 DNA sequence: TGCGCCAGCAGCTTGGGACAGTCCTACGAGCAGTACTTC.

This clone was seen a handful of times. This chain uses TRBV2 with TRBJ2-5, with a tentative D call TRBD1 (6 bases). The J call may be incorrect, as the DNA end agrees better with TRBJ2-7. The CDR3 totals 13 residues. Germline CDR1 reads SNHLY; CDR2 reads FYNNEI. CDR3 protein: CASRGQLAYEQYF. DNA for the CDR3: TGTGCCAGCAGAGGACAGCTTGCCTACGAGCAGTACTTC.

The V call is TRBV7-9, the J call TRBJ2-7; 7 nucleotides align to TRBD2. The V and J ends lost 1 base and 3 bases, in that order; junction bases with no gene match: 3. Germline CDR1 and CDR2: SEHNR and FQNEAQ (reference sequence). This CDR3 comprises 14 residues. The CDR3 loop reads CASSLGTSIYEQYF. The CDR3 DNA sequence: TGTGCCAGCAGCTTAGGGACTAGTATCTACGAGCAGTACTTC.

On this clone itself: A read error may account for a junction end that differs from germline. CDR3 DNA sequence: TGTTCCAGCAGCTCCCTCTACGAGCAGTACTTC. As protein: CSSSSLYEQYF. The V and J genes are TRBV7-9 and TRBJ2-7; D gene unclear. Germline values: CDR1 SEHNR, CDR2 FQNEAQ (reference sequence). CDR3 length: 11 residues.